Sequencing of this T cell receptor (beta chain) was carried out in a study of T cell responses to AZD1222 COVID-19 vaccine. Generated by immunoSEQ multiplex PCR, the TCRdb table keeps only in-frame clones and is missing some. The profile shows around 120,000 clones, about 92% of them singletons. Study conclusions and caveats: At 160-218 and 743-854, vaccine-associated CD4 TCRs were dominant, and they spanned spike. Within unmutated variant regions lay the reported targets of nearly half of spike-specific TCRs. It was only after the peak T cell response that any repertoires were sampled. Spike-specific TCR depth and breadth grew after two AZD1222 doses.

Germline CDR1 reads MNHEY; CDR2 reads SMNVEV (reference sequence). The CDR3 is 15 amino acids. The V gene end was trimmed by 6 bases and the J gene end by 3 bases; junction bases not matched to a gene: 5. To note about this clone: The target antigen is unknown.

The chain joins TRBV27 to TRBJ2-3; TRBD1 aligns across 11 bases. The specimen was peripheral blood, collected 28 days after the second AZD1222 dose. The sequence came from an adult who received the AZD1222 COVID-19 vaccine. CDR3 sequence reads: CASSDRDRGTDTQYF. As DNA, the CDR3 is TGTGCCAGCAGCGACCGGGACAGGGGGACAGATACGCAGTATTTT.